Presented here are 4 T cell receptor beta chains from one specimen sequenced in a study of blood T cell repertoires in COVID-19 (dated by TCRdb to 2020 to 2022). Receptor libraries were prepared by the immunoSEQ multiplex PCR assay. TCRdb holds this immuneACCESS table with in-frame rearrangements only. Some clones are missing; in checked studies, unresolved V genes explain under half, and the rest has no known cause. Recorded for this sample are about 190,000 clones; roughly 87% of them occurred a single time. 6% to 7% of the sample lies in the top ten. What was sequenced was peripheral blood. All receptors derive from a woman aged 35 to 49 with acute or convalescent COVID-19.

The genes are TRBV2 and TRBJ2-7; weak D call: TRBD1 (5 bases). CDR3 length: 11 amino acids. Trimming took off 7 bases at V and 7 bases at J, with 11 bases between the two ends. Looked up from germline, CDR1 is SNHLY and CDR2 is FYNNEI. This CDR3 is CASTQGGEQYF. The CDR3 nucleotides read TGTGCCAGCACCCAGGGTGGGGAGCAGTACTTC.

The chain is built from TRBV2 and TRBJ1-2; TRBD1 matches at 8 bases. The germline V gene encodes CDR1 SNHLY and CDR2 FYNNEI. After removal of 6 bases from V and 5 bases from J, the junction contained 11 bases not matched to a gene. The CDR3 extends over 15 amino acids. The CDR3 region is CASRAGTGLAYGYTF. The CDR3 DNA sequence: TGTGCCAGCAGGGCTGGGACAGGCCTCGCTTATGGCTACACCTTC.

The CDR3 reads CARSLATFTGLGDTEAFF. CDR3 DNA sequence: TGTGCCAGAAGCTTAGCGACCTTTACAGGGCTGGGGGACACTGAAGCTTTCTTT. The V call is TRBV7-5, the J call TRBJ1-1; TRBD1 was called by the table and not checked on the DNA. TRBV7-5 is an annotated pseudogene. The CDR3 length is 18 residues.

The V and J genes are TRBV28 and TRBJ2-3, with D possibly matching TRBD2 (6 bases). The CDR3 is 14 residues long. Germline-derived CDR1 and CDR2 are MDHEN and SYDVKM. V was shortened by 5 bases and J by 5 bases, with 14 bases between the two germline ends. The chain's CDR3 is CASSVGGAGDTQYF. CDR3 bases: TGTGCCAGCAGTGTTGGAGGGGCCGGAGATACGCAGTATTTT.